Listed below are T cell receptor beta chains from one sample, sequenced in a study of CD8 T cells in Susac syndrome. MiXCR, applied by TCRdb to the immunoSEQ multiplex PCR reads, yields one record per CDR3 protein. The table records some 170,000 distinct CDR3 sequences, 94% of them present only once. Sequencing was done on a sample of CD4+ T cells from PBMCs. The receptors stem from a human donor with multiple sclerosis. CDR3s include the opening cysteine and the closing phenylalanine or tryptophan. Fields, in order: CDR3 length, D gene, clone size, V gene, J gene, CDR3 protein, CDR3 DNA. D genes are given only for firm matches. Clone size is shown for a subset of rows, as once, few, many or a class of expanded clone.

>14|-|-|TRBV7-2|TRBJ1-5
CASSRGRLNQPQHF
TGTGCCAGCAGCAGGGGACGGCTCAATCAGCCCCAGCATTTT
>15|TRBD1|-|TRBV6-1|TRBJ2-1
CASSLRDRVVNEQFF
TGTGCCAGCAGTTTACGGGACAGGGTTGTCAATGAGCAGTTCTTC
>14|-|once|TRBV6-4|TRBJ2-2
CASRAGLNTGELFF
TGTGCCAGCAGGGCAGGGCTGAACACCGGGGAGCTGTTTTTT
>16|-|-|TRBV7-9|TRBJ2-4
CASSYWTFVAKNIQYF
TGTGCCAGCAGCTATTGGACATTTGTAGCCAAAAACATTCAGTACTTC
>14|-|-|TRBV20-1|TRBJ1-1
CSAPNVRGGTEAFF
TGCAGTGCTCCAAACGTAAGAGGGGGCACTGAAGCTTTCTTT
>16|TRBD2|-|TRBV7-9|TRBJ2-1
CASSLRLTSGNNEQFF
TGTGCCAGCAGCTTACGCCTGACTAGCGGGAACAATGAGCAGTTCTTC
>14|-|-|TRBV6-6|TRBJ1-1
CASSYGDGGTEAFF
TGTGCCAGCAGTTACGGCGACGGGGGCACTGAAGCTTTCTTT
>16|-|-|TRBV7-8|TRBJ2-7
CASKRDPGKIFYEQYF
TGTGCCAGCAAGAGGGACCCCGGGAAAATCTTTTACGAGCAGTACTTC
>13|-|-|TRBV11-2|TRBJ1-1
CASSLNRETEAFF
TGTGCCAGCAGCTTAAACAGGGAGACTGAAGCTTTCTTT
>11|-|-|TRBV21-1|TRBJ2-7
CAQLPGYEQYF
TGTGCCCAACTACCGGGTTACGAGCAGTACTTC
>15|TRBD1|-|TRBV27|TRBJ2-3
CASSSRDRGWNTQYF
TGTGCCAGCAGTTCCCGGGACAGGGGATGGAATACGCAGTATTTT
>17|-|-|TRBV6-2/TRBV6-3|TRBJ2-2
CASSYYKTDLRPGELFF
TGTGCCAGCAGTTATTACAAGACAGACCTACGCCCCGGGGAGCTGTTTTTT
>16|-|-|TRBV3-1|TRBJ2-4
CASSHRPPGAKNIQYF
TGTGCCAGCAGCCATCGACCCCCGGGTGCCAAAAACATTCAGTACTTC
>15|-|-|TRBV6-2/TRBV6-3|TRBJ2-7
CASSYGGPTLRGQYF
TGTGCCAGCAGTTACGGGGGCCCTACTCTACGAGGGCAGTACTTC
>15|-|-|TRBV6-2/TRBV6-3|TRBJ2-6
CASSSPESGANVLTF
TGTGCCAGCAGTTCCCCCGAGTCTGGGGCCAACGTCCTGACTTTC
>14|-|-|TRBV24-1|TRBJ2-1
CATSESGRGDEQFF
TGTGCCACCAGTGAGTCAGGGCGAGGCGATGAGCAGTTCTTC
>15|-|-|TRBV5-1|TRBJ2-6
CASSLDGAGANVLTF
TGCGCCAGCAGCTTGGATGGGGCTGGGGCCAACGTCCTGACTTTC
>14|TRBD1|once|TRBV28|TRBJ2-7
CASTLGQGGYEQYF
TGTGCCAGCACTCTAGGACAGGGGGGCTACGAGCAGTACTTC
>13|-|-|TRBV5-1|TRBJ2-3
CASSFPPTDTQYF
TGCGCCAGCAGCTTTCCACCCACAGATACGCAGTATTTT
>16|-|once|TRBV7-9|TRBJ1-4
CASSLARGPGNEKLFF
TGTGCCAGCAGCTTAGCGCGGGGGCCGGGTAATGAAAAACTGTTTTTT
>14|TRBD1|-|TRBV18|TRBJ2-7
CASSPWTGTHEQYF
TGTGCCAGCTCACCCTGGACAGGGACCCACGAGCAGTACTTC
>13|-|-|TRBV5-6|TRBJ2-5
CASSRTRGETQYF
TGTGCCAGCAGCCGGACAAGAGGGGAGACCCAGTACTTC
>16|-|-|TRBV18|TRBJ2-1
CASSRPGSNSYNEQFF
TGTGCCAGCTCGCGCCCGGGATCCAACTCCTACAATGAGCAGTTCTTC
>16|TRBD1|-|TRBV27|TRBJ2-3
CASSISGGYLADTQYF
TGTGCCAGCAGCATCTCAGGGGGCTATTTAGCGGATACGCAGTATTTT
>14|TRBD2|-|TRBV18|TRBJ2-3
CASSPPGGADTQYF
TGTGCCAGCTCACCACCGGGAGGGGCAGATACGCAGTATTTT
>13|-|-|TRBV12-3/TRBV12-4|TRBJ2-1
CASSLRRYNEQFF
TGTGCCAGCAGTTTAAGGAGATACAATGAGCAGTTCTTC
>12|TRBD1|-|TRBV12-3/TRBV12-4|TRBJ1-1
CASTGGGYEAFF
TGTGCCAGCACAGGGGGAGGGTATGAAGCTTTCTTT
>15|-|few|TRBV6-5|TRBJ1-2
CASSYSVAPNYGYTF
TGTGCCAGCAGTTACTCGGTCGCCCCTAACTATGGCTACACCTTC
>11|-|-|TRBV30|TRBJ1-2
CAWSTGDGYTF
TGTGCCTGGAGCACCGGGGATGGCTACACCTTC
>18|-|-|TRBV20-1|TRBJ2-3
CSARPPREPFLSTDTQYF
TGCAGTGCTAGACCCCCCCGGGAGCCTTTCCTTAGCACAGATACGCAGTATTTT
>14|TRBD2|-|TRBV10-3|TRBJ2-7
CAIRTSGITYEQYF
TGTGCCATACGGACTAGCGGCATAACCTACGAGCAGTACTTC
>17|TRBD1|-|TRBV24-1|TRBJ2-2
CATSDHTGGRRAGELFF
TGTGCCACCAGTGATCATACAGGGGGAAGGAGAGCCGGGGAGCTGTTTTTT
>16|-|-|TRBV11-2|TRBJ2-7
CASSLDLLRRSYEQYF
TGTGCCAGCAGCTTAGATTTGTTGAGACGGAGCTACGAGCAGTACTTC
>15|-|-|TRBV12-3/TRBV12-4|TRBJ1-4
CASSEQLATNEKLFF
TGTGCCAGCAGTGAACAGCTAGCAACTAATGAAAAACTGTTTTTT
>12|TRBD1|-|TRBV20-1|TRBJ1-5
CSAPNRGQPQHF
TGCAGTGCGCCTAACAGGGGTCAGCCCCAGCATTTT
>16|-|-|TRBV5-1|TRBJ2-6
CASSVTGSSGANVLTF
TGCGCCAGCAGCGTAACGGGGAGCTCTGGGGCCAACGTCCTGACTTTC
>14|-|-|TRBV28|TRBJ2-7
CASVDGGHTYEQYF
TGTGCCAGTGTAGATGGGGGCCACACCTACGAGCAGTACTTC
>16|TRBD1|-|TRBV7-9|TRBJ2-5
CASTVGDRGLQETQYF
TGTGCCAGCACCGTGGGGGACAGGGGGCTCCAAGAGACCCAGTACTTC
>16|-|-|TRBV7-8|TRBJ2-3
CASSSLPLGIPDTQYF
TGTGCCAGCAGCTCCCTCCCTCTAGGAATCCCGGATACGCAGTATTTT
>15|-|once|TRBV6-6|TRBJ1-1
CASSPPDTGNTEAFF
TGTGCCAGCAGTCCCCCGGACACGGGAAACACTGAAGCTTTCTTT
>16|-|-|TRBV7-9|TRBJ1-1
CASSLAEGQGNTEAFF
TGTGCCAGCAGCTTAGCGGAGGGACAAGGGAACACTGAAGCTTTCTTT
>15|-|-|TRBV5-8|TRBJ2-3
CASSLESASTDTQYF
TGTGCCAGCAGCTTGGAGTCTGCTAGCACAGATACGCAGTATTTT
>12|-|-|TRBV5-4|TRBJ2-2
CASSSDSPELFF
TGTGCCAGCAGCTCTGACAGCCCGGAGCTGTTTTTT
>14|-|-|TRBV11-2|TRBJ1-2
CASSLRQTAGGYTF
TGTGCCAGCAGCTTACGGCAAACAGCGGGTGGCTACACCTTC
>15|TRBD1|-|TRBV5-4|TRBJ1-1
CASSDQGAGNTEAFF
TGTGCCAGCAGCGATCAGGGGGCCGGGAACACTGAAGCTTTCTTT
>13|TRBD2|once|TRBV20-1|TRBJ2-7
CSATLAGGPRQYF
TGCAGTGCCACTCTAGCGGGAGGGCCGAGACAGTACTTC
>13|TRBD1|-|TRBV29-1|TRBJ1-5
CSVRTGAAQPQHF
TGCAGCGTTCGGACAGGGGCGGCTCAGCCCCAGCATTTT
>14|-|-|TRBV27|TRBJ1-2
CASRPGVLVYGYTF
TGTGCCAGCAGGCCAGGGGTTTTGGTCTATGGCTACACCTTC
>15|-|-|TRBV6-1|TRBJ2-6
CASRERGTGANVLTF
TGTGCCAGCAGGGAAAGAGGCACTGGGGCCAACGTCCTGACTTTC
>15|-|-|TRBV20-1|TRBJ2-3
CSARDGAGSADTQYF
TGCAGTGCTAGAGATGGGGCGGGAAGCGCAGATACGCAGTATTTT
>13|-|-|TRBV5-1|TRBJ1-1
CASREGIDTEAFF
TGCGCCAGCAGGGAGGGTATTGACACTGAAGCTTTCTTT
>16|TRBD2|-|TRBV19|TRBJ2-1
CASRALTSGRIGEQFF
TGTGCCAGTAGGGCCTTGACTAGCGGGAGGATTGGTGAGCAGTTCTTC
>15|-|-|TRBV27|TRBJ2-6
CASSFAGAGANVLTF
TGTGCCAGCAGTTTCGCCGGGGCTGGGGCCAACGTCCTGACTTTC
>12|TRBD1|once|TRBV20-1|TRBJ2-7
CSVPGQDYEQYF
TGCAGTGTTCCGGGACAGGACTACGAGCAGTACTTC
>18|TRBD2|-|TRBV7-9|TRBJ2-1
CASSLGLAGGRPYNEQFF
TGTGCCAGCAGCCTCGGACTAGCGGGAGGGCGGCCCTACAATGAGCAGTTCTTC
>13|TRBD1|-|TRBV29-1|TRBJ1-2
CSVGRDSNYGYTF
TGCAGCGTTGGCCGGGACAGCAACTATGGCTACACCTTC
>13|-|once|TRBV27|TRBJ1-2
CASRYQGAYGYTF
TGTGCCAGCAGATATCAGGGAGCTTATGGCTACACCTTC
>12|-|-|TRBV27|TRBJ1-4
CASRQGREKLFF
TGTGCCAGCAGACAGGGTCGTGAAAAACTGTTTTTT
>17|TRBD2|-|TRBV28|TRBJ2-2
CASSPGTSGGNTGELFF
TGTGCCAGCAGCCCAGGGACTAGCGGGGGGAACACCGGGGAGCTGTTTTTT
>15|TRBD1|-|TRBV27|TRBJ1-1
CASSLNQGGNTEAFF
TGTGCCAGCAGTTTGAATCAGGGGGGGAACACTGAAGCTTTCTTT